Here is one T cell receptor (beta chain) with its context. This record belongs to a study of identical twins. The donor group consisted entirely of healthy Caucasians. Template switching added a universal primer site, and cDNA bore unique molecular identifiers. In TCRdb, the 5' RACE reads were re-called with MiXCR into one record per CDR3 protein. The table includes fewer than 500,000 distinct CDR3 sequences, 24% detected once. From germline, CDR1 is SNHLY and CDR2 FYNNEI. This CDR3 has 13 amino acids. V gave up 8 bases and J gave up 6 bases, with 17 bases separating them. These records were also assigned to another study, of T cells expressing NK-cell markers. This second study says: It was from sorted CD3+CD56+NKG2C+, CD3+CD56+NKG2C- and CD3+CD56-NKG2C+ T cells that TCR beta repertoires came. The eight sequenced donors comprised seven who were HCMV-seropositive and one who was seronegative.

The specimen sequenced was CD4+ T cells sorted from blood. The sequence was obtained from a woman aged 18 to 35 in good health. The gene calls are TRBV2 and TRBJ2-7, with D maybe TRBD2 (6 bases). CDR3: CASGEFGGAEQYF. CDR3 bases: TGTGCCAGCGGGGAATTCGGAGGGGCCGAGCAGTACTTC.